This TCR beta chain derives from a study of PD-1 blockade in mismatch repair-deficient tumors. Study overall: Patients had approximately 12 mismatch repair-deficient cancer types, all previously treated and progressing.

The assay was immunoSEQ multiplex PCR, and TCRdb's table has in-frame clones only and misses some. Altogether about 100,000 clones are present, roughly four fifths being singletons, with the ten largest covering roughly 6.3%. Every patient had mismatch repair deficiency by PCR or immunohistochemistry. TCRs were sequenced from a few patients responding to pembrolizumab. Trimming stripped 4 bases from V and 4 bases from J, with 14 bases between. Germline CDR1 and CDR2: SGHRS and YFSETQ. The CDR3 runs 15 residues. With regard to this clone: The antigen is unknown.

General study results and limits: Rapid post-treatment expansion, then contraction, generally preceding radiologic response, marked tumor-resident clones.

The sequence was obtained from an adult with mismatch repair-deficient cancer. Material: peripheral blood, obtained 30 to 36 weeks after starting pembrolizumab. This chain connects TRBV5-1 to TRBJ2-2; D uncertain. The CDR3 region is CASSPSPIITGELFF. CDR3 nucleotide sequence: TGCGCCAGCAGCCCGAGCCCGATCATCACCGGGGAGCTGTTTTTT.